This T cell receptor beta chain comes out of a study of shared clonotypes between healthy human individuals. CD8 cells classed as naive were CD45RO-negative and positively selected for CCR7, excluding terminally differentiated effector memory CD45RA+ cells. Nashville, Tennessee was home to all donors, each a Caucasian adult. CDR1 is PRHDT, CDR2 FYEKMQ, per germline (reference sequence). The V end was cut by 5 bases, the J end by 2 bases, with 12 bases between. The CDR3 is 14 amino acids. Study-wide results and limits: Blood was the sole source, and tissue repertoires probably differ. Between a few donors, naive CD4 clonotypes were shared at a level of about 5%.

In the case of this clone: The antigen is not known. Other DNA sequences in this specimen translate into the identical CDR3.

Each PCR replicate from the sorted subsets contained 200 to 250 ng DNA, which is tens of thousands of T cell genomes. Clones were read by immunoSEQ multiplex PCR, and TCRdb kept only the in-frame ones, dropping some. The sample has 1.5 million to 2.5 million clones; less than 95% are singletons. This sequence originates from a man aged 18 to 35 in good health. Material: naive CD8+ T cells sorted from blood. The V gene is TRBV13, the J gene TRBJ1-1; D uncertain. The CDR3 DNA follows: TGTGCCAGCAGCCTAGTCGACCTTAACACTGAAGCTTTCTTT. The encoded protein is CASSLVDLNTEAFF.